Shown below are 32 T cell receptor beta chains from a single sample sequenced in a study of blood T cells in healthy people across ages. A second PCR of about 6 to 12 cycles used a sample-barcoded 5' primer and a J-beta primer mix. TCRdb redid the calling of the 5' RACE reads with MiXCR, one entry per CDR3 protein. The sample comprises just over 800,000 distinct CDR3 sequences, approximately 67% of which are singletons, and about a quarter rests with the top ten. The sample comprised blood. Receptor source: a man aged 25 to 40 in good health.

CDR3 amino acids: CSAVSGQQFF. The CDR3, as DNA: TGCAGTGCTGTTAGCGGGCAGCAGTTCTTC. The chain couples TRBV20-1 to TRBJ2-1; TRBD2 matches at 7 bases. Germline lookup yields CDR1 DFQATT and CDR2 SNEGSKA (reference sequence). Germline trimming cut 5 bases from V and 11 bases from J; bases unmatched to any gene: 3. This CDR3 region has 10 residues.

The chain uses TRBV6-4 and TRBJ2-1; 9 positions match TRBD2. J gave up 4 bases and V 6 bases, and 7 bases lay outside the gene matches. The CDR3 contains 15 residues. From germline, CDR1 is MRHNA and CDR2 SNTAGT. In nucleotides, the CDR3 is TGTGCCAGCAGCGATGATGCGGGGGGGTACAATGAGCAGTTCTTC. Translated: CASSDDAGGYNEQFF.

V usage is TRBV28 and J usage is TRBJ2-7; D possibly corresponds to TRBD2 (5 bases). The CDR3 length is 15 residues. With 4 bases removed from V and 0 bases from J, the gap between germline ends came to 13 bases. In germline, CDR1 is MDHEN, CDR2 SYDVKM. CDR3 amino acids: CASSYEGSSSYEQYF. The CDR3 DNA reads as TGTGCCAGCAGTTACGAGGGTTCTAGCTCCTACGAGCAGTACTTC.

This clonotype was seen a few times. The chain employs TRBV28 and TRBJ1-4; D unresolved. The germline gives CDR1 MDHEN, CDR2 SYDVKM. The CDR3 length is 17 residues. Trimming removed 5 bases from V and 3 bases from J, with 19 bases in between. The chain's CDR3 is CASSLLGQVPSNEKLFF. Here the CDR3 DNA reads TGTGCCAGCAGTCTACTCGGCCAGGTCCCCTCTAATGAAAAACTGTTTTTT.

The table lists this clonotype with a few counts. For the CDR3, the DNA is TGTGCCAGCAGCCCTCGTGGCGGGGGGGCCCCCCCAGATACGCAGTATTTT. The encoded protein is CASSPRGGGAPPDTQYF. The chain uses TRBV11-2 and TRBJ2-3; 9 bases are shared with TRBD2. The germline gives CDR1 SGHAT, CDR2 FQNNGV. The length of the CDR3 is 17 residues. The V gene end was trimmed by 5 bases and the J gene end by 4 bases; junction bases not matched to a gene: 13.

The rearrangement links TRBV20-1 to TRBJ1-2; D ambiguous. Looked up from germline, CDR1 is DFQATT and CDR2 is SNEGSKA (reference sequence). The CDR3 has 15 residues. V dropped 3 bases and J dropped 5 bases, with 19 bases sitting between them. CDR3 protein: CSARMRTAVEYGYTF. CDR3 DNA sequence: TGCAGTGCTAGGATGCGGACCGCGGTAGAGTATGGCTACACCTTC.

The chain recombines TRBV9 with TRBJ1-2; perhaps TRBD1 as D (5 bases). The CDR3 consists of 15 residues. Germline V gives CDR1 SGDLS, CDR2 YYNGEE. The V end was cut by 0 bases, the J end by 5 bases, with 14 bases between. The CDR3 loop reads CASSVVEGEVYGYTF. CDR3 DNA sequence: TGTGCCAGCAGCGTAGTTGAAGGGGAGGTGTATGGCTACACCTTC.

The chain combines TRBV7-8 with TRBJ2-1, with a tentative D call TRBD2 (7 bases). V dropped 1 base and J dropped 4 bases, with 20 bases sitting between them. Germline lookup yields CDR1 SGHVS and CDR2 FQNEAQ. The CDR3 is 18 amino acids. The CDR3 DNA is TGTGCCAGCAGCTTAGACCCTTTAGGGGCGGGGGCTTACAATGAGCAGTTCTTC. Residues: CASSLDPLGAGAYNEQFF.

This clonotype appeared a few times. CDR3 nucleotide sequence: TGTGCCAGCATAGGATCAGATACGCAGTATTTT. It is translated as CASIGSDTQYF. The V call is TRBV28, the J call TRBJ2-3; D gene unclear. Germline V gene sequence: CDR1 MDHEN, CDR2 SYDVKM. The CDR3 has 11 residues. V lost 7 bases, J lost 4 bases, and 6 bases lay in between.

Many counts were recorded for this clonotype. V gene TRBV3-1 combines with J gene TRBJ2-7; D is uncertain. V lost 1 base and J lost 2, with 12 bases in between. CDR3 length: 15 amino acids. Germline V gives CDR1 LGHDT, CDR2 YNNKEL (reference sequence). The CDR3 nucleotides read TGTGCCAGCAGCCAAGGTATGAGCCAGACCTACGAGCAGTACTTC. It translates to CASSQGMSQTYEQYF.

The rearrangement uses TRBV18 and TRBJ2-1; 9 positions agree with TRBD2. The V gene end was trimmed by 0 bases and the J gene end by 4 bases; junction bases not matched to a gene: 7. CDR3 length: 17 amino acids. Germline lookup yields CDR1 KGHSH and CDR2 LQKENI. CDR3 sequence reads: CASSPPKSGGFYNEQFF. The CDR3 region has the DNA TGTGCCAGCTCACCACCTAAGAGCGGGGGGTTTTACAATGAGCAGTTCTTC.

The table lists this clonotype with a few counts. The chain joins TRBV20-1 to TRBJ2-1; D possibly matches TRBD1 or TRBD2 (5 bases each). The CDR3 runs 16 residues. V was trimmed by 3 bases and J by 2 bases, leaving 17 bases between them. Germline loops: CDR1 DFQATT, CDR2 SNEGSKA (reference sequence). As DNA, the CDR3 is TGCAGTGCTAGTCAATGGGGACGAGCTGCCTACAATGAGCAGTTCTTC. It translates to CSASQWGRAAYNEQFF.

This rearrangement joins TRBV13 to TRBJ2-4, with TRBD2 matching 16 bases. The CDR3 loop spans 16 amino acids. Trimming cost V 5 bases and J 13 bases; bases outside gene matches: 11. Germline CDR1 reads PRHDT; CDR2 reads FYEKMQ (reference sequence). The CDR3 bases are TGTGCCAGCAGCACGGGACTAGCGGGGGGGCTGGGAGAGCAGTACTTC. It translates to CASSTGLAGGLGEQYF.

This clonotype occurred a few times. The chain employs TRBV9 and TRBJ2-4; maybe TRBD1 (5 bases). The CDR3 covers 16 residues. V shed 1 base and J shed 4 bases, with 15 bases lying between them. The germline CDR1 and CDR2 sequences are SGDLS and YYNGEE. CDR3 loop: CASSVSAVTAKNIQYF. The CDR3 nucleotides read TGTGCCAGCAGCGTATCCGCCGTGACAGCTAAAAACATTCAGTACTTC.

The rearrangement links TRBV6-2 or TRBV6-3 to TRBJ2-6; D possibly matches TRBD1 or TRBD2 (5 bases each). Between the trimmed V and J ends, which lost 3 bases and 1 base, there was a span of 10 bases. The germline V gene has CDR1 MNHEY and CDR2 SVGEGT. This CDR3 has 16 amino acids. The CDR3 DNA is TGTGCCAGCAGTTATGTATGGGGGTCTGGGGCCAACGTCCTGACTTTC. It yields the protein CASSYVWGSGANVLTF.

CDR3 amino acids: CASSVDLANTEAFF. In DNA, the CDR3 is TGTGCCAGCAGCGTAGATTTAGCGAACACTGAAGCTTTCTTT. This chain connects TRBV9 to TRBJ1-1; no clear D. CDR1 and CDR2 (germline): SGDLS, YYNGEE. This CDR3 has 14 amino acids. Between the trimmed V and J ends, which lost 0 bases and 1 base, there was a span of 7 bases.

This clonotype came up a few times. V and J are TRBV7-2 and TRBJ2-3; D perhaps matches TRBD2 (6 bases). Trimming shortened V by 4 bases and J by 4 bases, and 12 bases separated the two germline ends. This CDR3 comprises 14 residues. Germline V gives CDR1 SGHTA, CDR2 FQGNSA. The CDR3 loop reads CASSWAREADTQYF. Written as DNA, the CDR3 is TGTGCCAGCAGCTGGGCCAGGGAGGCAGATACGCAGTATTTT.

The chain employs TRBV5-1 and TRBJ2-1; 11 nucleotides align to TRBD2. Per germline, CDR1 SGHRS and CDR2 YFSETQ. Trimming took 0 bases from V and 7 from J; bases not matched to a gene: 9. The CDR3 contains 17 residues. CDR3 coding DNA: TGCGCCAGCAGCTTGGCCGGGGCTAGCGGGGGGTTAAATGAGCAGTTCTTC. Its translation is CASSLAGASGGLNEQFF.

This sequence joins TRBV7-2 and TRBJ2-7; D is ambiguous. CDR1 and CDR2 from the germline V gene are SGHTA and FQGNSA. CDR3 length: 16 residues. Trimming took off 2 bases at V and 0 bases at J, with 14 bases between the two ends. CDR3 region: CASSLRDLGFSYEQYF. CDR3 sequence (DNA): TGTGCCAGCAGCTTACGAGACCTTGGATTCTCCTACGAGCAGTACTTC. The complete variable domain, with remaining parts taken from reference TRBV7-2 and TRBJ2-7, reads GAGVSQSPSNKVTEKGKDVELRCDPISGHTALYWYRQSLGQGLEFLIYFQGNSAPDKSGLPSDRFSAERTGGSVSTLTIQRTQQEDSAVYLCASSLRDLGFSYEQYFGPGTRLTVT.

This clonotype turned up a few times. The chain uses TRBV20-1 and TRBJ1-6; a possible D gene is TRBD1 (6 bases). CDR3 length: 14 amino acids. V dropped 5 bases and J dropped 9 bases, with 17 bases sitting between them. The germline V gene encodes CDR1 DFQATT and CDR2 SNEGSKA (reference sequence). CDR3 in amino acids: CSADNREGSSPLHF. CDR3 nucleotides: TGCAGTGCTGACAACAGGGAGGGGAGTTCACCCCTCCACTTT.

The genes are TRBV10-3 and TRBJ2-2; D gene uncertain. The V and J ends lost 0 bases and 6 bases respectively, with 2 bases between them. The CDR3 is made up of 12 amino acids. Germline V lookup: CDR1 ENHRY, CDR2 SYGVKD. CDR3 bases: TGTGCCATCAGTGAGTCAGCCGGGGAGCTGTTTTTT. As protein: CAISESAGELFF.

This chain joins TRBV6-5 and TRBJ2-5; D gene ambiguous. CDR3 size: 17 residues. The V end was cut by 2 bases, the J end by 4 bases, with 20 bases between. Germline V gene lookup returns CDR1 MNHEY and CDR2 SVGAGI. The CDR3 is CASSYNAGPSYRETQYF. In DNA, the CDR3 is TGTGCCAGCAGTTACAATGCAGGCCCTTCCTACAGAGAGACCCAGTACTTC.

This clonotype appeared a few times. The CDR3 DNA is TGTGCCAGCAGCCCACGGCCGACAGGGGGACGCACAGATACGCAGTATTTT. This encodes CASSPRPTGGRTDTQYF. The chain is built from TRBV7-3 and TRBJ2-3; 9 nucleotides line up with TRBD1. V shed 5 bases and J 1 base; nucleotides not matched to a gene: 10. The CDR3 sequence is 17 residues long. Per the germline V gene, CDR1 is SGHTA and CDR2 is FQGTGA.

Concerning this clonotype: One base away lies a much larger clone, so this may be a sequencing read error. This CDR3 is CASSFMSRTSTDTQYF. The DNA for the CDR3 is TGTGCCAGCAGTTTCATGTCCAGAACTAGCACAGATACGCAGTATTTT. V usage is TRBV28 and J usage is TRBJ2-3, with unresolved D. From germline, CDR1 is MDHEN and CDR2 SYDVKM. Trimming cost V 3 bases and J 0 bases, with 13 bases left between them. This CDR3 has 16 amino acids.

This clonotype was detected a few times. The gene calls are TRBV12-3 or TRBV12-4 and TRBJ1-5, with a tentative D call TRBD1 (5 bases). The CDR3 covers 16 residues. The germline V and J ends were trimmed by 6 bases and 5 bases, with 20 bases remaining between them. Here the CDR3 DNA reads TGTGCCAGCAGCCCGGGGGGTCTCATAAGAGATCAGCCCCAGCATTTT. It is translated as CASSPGGLIRDQPQHF.

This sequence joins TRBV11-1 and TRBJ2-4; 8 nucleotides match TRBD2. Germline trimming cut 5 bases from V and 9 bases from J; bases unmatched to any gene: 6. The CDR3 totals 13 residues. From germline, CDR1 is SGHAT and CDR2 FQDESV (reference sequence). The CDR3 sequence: CASSPAGEGIQYF. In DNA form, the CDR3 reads TGTGCCAGCAGCCCAGCGGGGGAAGGCATTCAGTACTTC. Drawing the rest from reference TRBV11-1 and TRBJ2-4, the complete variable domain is EAEVAQSPRYKITEKSQAVAFWCDPISGHATLYWYRQILGQGPELLVQFQDESVVDDSQLPKDRFSAERLKGVDSTLKIQPAELGDSAMYLCASSPAGEGIQYFGAGTRLSVL.

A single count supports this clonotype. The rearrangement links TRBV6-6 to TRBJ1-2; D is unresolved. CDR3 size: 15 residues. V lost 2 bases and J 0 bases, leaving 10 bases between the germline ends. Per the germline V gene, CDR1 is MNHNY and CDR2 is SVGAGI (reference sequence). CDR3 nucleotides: TGTGCCAGCAGTTACGGCGGAGAGTCTAACTATGGCTACACCTTC. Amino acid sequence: CASSYGGESNYGYTF.

CDR3: CASSQEGQTLLYGYTF. Here the CDR3 DNA reads TGTGCCAGCAGCCAAGAGGGACAAACACTCCTCTACGGCTACACCTTC. The rearrangement uses TRBV3-1 and TRBJ1-2, with TRBD1 as a possible D gene (6 bases). The V end was cut by 0 bases, the J end by 8 bases, with 19 bases between. The germline CDR1 and CDR2 sequences are LGHDT and YNNKEL (reference sequence). CDR3 length equals 16 residues. The variable domain in full, with the rest retrieved from reference TRBV3-1 and TRBJ1-2, is DTAVSQTPKYLVTQMGNDKSIKCEQNLGHDTMYWYKQDSKKFLKIMFSYNNKELIINETVPNRFSPKSPDKAHLNLHINSLELGDSAVYFCASSQEGQTLLYGYTFGSGTRLTVV.

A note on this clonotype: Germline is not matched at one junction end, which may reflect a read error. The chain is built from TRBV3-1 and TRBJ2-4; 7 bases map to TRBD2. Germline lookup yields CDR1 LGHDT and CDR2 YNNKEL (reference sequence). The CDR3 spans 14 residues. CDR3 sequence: CASSQEGGKNSQYF. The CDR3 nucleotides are TGTGCCAGCAGCCAAGAGGGAGGGAAGAACAGTCAGTACTTC.

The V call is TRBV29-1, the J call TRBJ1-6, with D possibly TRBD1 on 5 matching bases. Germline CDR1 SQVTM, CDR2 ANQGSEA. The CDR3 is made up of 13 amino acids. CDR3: CSEGLLGNSPLHF. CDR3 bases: TGCAGTGAGGGACTTCTGGGAAATTCACCCCTCCACTTT. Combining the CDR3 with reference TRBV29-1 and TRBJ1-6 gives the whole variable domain SAVISQKPSRDICQRGTSLTIQCQVDSQVTMMFWYRQQPGQSLTLIATANQGSEATYESGFVIDKFPISRPNLTFSTLTVSNMSPEDSSIYLCSEGLLGNSPLHFGNGTRLTVT.

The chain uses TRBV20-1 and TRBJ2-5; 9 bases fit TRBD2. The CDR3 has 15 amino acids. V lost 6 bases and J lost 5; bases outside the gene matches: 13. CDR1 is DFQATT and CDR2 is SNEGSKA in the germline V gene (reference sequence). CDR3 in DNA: TGCAGTGCGTTGACCGGGACTAGCATAAGGGAGACCCAGTACTTC. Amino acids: CSALTGTSIRETQYF.

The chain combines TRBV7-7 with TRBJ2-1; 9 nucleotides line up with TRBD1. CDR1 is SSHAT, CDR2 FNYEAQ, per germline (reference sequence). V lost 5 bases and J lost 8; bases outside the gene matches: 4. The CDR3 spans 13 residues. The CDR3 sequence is CASSRDRVYEQFF. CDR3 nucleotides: TGTGCCAGCAGCCGGGACAGGGTATATGAGCAGTTCTTC.